This record looks at one T cell receptor beta chain sequence and its context. Antigen: not known. From the RACE reads, TCRdb called clonotypes with MiXCR, one entry per CDR3 protein. This sample yields some 400,000 distinct CDR3 sequences, of which 4% to 5.5% are seen a single time; approximately 2.5% belongs to the top ten. This sample was taken from a study of human T cells and chemical hapten exposure. Study at large: The patients were mostly female; they had alopecia areata, totalis or universalis.

Study-level findings and limits: As the donors had alopecia, their immune response may differ from healthy people's.

Sample time point: patch test 1, 2 weeks after DPC sensitization. Regarding treatment: therapeutic diphenylcyclopropenone sensitization with weekly scalp DPC. The sequence derives from a woman between 45 and 60 years old with alopecia areata. Some clones in this sample may be carry-over from other donors' samples. The material was whole blood, obtained in connection with sensitization to the hapten diphenylcyclopropenone (DPC).

The CDR3 sequence is CSAREVTMGNTEAFF. CDR3 in DNA: TGCAGTGCTAGAGAAGTTACCATGGGGAACACTGAAGCTTTCTTT. The V gene is TRBV20-1, the J gene TRBJ1-1; D not resolved. This CDR3 contains 15 residues. The V end was cut by 0 bases, the J end by 1 base, with 12 bases between. The germline V gene encodes CDR1 DFQATT and CDR2 SNEGSKA (reference sequence).